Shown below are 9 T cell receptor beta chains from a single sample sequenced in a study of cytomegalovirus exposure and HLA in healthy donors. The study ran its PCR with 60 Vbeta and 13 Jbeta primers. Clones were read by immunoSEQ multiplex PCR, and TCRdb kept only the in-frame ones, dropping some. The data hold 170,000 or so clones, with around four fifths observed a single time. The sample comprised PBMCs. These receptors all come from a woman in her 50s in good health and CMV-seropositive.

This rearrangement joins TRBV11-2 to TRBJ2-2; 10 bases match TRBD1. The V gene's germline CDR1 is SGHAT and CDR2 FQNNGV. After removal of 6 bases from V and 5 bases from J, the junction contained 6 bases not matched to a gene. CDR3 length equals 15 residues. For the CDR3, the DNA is TGTGCCAGCAGTAACCGGGACAGGGGAACCGGGGAGCTGTTTTTT. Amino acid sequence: CASSNRDRGTGELFF. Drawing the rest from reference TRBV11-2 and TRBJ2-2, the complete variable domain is EAGVAQSPRYKIIEKRQSVAFWCNPISGHATLYWYQQILGQGPKLLIQFQNNGVVDDSQLPKDRFSAERLKGVDSTLKIQPAKLEDSAVYLCASSNRDRGTGELFFGEGSRLTVL.

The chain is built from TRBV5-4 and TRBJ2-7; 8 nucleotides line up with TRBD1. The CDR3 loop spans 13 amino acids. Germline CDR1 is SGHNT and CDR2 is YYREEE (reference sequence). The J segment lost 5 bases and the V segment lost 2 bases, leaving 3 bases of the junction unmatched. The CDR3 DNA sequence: TGTGCCAGCAGCTTCGGGACAGGACACGAGCAGTACTTC. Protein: CASSFGTGHEQYF.

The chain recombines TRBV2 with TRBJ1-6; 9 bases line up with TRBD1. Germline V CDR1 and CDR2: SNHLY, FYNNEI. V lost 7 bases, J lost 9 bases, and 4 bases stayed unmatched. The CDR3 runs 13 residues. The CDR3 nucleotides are TGTGCCAGCATCCCGACAGGGGGTTCACCCCTCCACTTT. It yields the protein CASIPTGGSPLHF.

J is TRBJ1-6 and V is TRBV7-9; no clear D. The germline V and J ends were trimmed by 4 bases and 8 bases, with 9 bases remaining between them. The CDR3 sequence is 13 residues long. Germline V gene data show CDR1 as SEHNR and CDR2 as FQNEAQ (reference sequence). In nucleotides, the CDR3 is TGTGCCAGCAGCTCCCCTCCCCATTCACCCCTCCACTTT. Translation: CASSSPPHSPLHF. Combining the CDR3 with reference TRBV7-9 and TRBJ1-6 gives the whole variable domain DTGVSQNPRHKITKRGQNVTFRCDPISEHNRLYWYRQTLGQGPEFLTYFQNEAQLEKSRLLSDRFSAERPKGSFSTLEIQRTEQGDSAMYLCASSSPPHSPLHFGNGTRLTVT.

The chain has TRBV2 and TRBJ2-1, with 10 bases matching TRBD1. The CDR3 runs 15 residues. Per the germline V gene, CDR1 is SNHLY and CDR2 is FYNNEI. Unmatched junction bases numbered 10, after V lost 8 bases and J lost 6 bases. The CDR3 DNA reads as TGTGCCAGCGGTAGTAGGGACAGGGGAATCAATGAGCAGTTCTTC. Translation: CASGSRDRGINEQFF. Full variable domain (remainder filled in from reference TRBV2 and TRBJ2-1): EPEVTQTPSHQVTQMGQEVILRCVPISNHLYFYWYRQILGQKVEFLVSFYNNEISEKSEIFDDQFSVERPDGSNFTLKIRSTKLEDSAMYFCASGSRDRGINEQFFGPGTRLTVL.

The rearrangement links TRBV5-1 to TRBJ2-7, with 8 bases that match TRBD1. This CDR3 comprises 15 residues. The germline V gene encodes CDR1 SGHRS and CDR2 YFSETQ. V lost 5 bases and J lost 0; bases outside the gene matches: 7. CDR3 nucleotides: TGCGCCAGCAGACTCGGACAGGGATTCTCCTACGAGCAGTACTTC. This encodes CASRLGQGFSYEQYF.

The CDR3 nucleotides are TGTGCTTTAGCGGGGGGGCCACCAGATACGCAGTATTTT. It yields the protein CALAGGPPDTQYF. V is TRBV30 and J is TRBJ2-3, with 11 bases aligning to TRBD2. Germline V CDR1 and CDR2: GTSNPN, SVGIG (reference sequence). This CDR3 spans 13 amino acids.

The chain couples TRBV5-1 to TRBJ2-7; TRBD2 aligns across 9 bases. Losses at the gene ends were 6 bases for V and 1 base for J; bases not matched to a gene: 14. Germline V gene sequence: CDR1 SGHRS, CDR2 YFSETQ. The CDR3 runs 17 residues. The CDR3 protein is CASTPGLAGGTSYEQYF. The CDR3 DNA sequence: TGCGCCAGCACCCCGGGACTAGCAGGGGGGACGTCCTACGAGCAGTACTTC.

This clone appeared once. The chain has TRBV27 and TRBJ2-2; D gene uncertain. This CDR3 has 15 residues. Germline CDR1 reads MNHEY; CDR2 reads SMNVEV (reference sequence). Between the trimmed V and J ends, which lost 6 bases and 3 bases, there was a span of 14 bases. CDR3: CASSLQISYTGELFF. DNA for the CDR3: TGTGCCAGCAGCTTACAGATATCCTACACCGGGGAGCTGTTTTTT.